This T cell receptor beta chain was found in a study of blood T cell repertoires in COVID-19. Looking at the study overall: Collection of acute and convalescent COVID-19 samples took place in the United States, Italy and Spain. In each case, the material was cDNA or gDNA derived from T cells, B-cell-depleted T cells, or PBMCs.

The J segment lost 2 bases and the V segment lost 5 bases, leaving 7 bases of the junction unmatched. Germline values: CDR1 SEHNR, CDR2 FQNEAQ (reference sequence). The CDR3 is 17 amino acids. Authors' processing steps: The assay estimated nucleated cells by amplifying reference gene primers. Sequencing used immunoSEQ multiplex PCR; TCRdb keeps in-frame clones, though not all of them. That table is the source of V, J and clone size, and D and trimming were worked out from the DNA. The table shows about 210,000 clones, with almost 90% occurring only once. This receptor was identified in a man between 18 and 29 years old with active or convalescent COVID-19. The sequencing input was peripheral blood. This chain links TRBV7-9 with TRBJ2-2, with 11 bases identical to TRBD2. CDR3 nucleotides: TGTGCCAGCAGCATTTCGGGACTAGCGGAAAACACCGGGGAGCTGTTTTTT. It translates to CASSISGLAENTGELFF.